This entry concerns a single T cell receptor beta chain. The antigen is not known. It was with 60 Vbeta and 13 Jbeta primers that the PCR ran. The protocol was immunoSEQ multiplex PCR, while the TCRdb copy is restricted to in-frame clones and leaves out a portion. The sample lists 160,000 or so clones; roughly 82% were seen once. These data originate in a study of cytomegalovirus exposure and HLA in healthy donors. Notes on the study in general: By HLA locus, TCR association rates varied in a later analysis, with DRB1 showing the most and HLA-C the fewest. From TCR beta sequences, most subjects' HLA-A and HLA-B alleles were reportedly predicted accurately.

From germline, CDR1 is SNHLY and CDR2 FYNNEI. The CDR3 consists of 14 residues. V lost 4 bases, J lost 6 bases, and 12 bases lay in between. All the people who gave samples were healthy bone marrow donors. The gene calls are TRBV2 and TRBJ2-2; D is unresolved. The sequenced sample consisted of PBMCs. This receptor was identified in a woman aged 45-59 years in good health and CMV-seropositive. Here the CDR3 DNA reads TGTGCCAGCAGTGTACGTCCCCGGGCCGGGGAGCTGTTTTTT. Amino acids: CASSVRPRAGELFF.